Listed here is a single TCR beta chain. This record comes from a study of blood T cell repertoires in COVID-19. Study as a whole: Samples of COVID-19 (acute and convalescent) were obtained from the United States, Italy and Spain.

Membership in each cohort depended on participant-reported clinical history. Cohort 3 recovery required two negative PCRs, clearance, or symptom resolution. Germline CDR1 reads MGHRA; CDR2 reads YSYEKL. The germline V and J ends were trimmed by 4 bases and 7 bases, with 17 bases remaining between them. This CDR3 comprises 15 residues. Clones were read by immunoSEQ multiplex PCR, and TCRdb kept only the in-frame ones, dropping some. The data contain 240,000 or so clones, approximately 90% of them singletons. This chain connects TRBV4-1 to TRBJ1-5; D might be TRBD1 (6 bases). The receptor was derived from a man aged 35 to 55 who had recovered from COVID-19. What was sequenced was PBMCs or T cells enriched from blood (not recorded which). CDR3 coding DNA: TGCGCCAGCAGCCGATATACCACAGGGTCCCAGCCCCAGCATTTT. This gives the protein CASSRYTTGSQPQHF.